This TCR beta chain comes out of a study of identical twins. Regarding the study as a whole: The more abundant beta clonotypes in cord blood had fewer insertions, and memory repertoires did not show this.

The germline V and J ends were trimmed by 5 bases and 5 bases, with 9 bases remaining between them. Germline V gene data show CDR1 as SEHNR and CDR2 as FQNEAQ (reference sequence). CDR3 length: 13 amino acids. A single record per CDR3 protein comes from TCRdb applying MiXCR to the 5' RACE reads. The data hold about 250,000 distinct CDR3 sequences, with about 9% observed a single time. This clonotype was recorded many times. Its antigen is undetermined. This same sample was also taken into another study, of yellow fever vaccine responses in identical twins.

The chain couples TRBV7-9 to TRBJ2-2; D gene uncertain. The sequencing sample was made of CD8+ T cells sorted from blood. The TCR originated in a young woman in good health. The CDR3 DNA reads TGTGCCAGCAGCCCGGTTTCGACCGGGGAGCTGTTTTTT. Translation gives CASSPVSTGELFF.